The 23 T cell receptor beta chains below come from one sample, sequenced in a study of memory CD4+ T cells and cytomegalovirus serostatus. Assay: immunoSEQ multiplex PCR; the TCRdb copy retains only in-frame clones and omits some. The repertoire includes around 50,000 clones, around 78% of them detected once, and 0.65% to 0.7% sits in the top ten. The sort gate was single viable CD3+CD4+CD8-CD45RO+ cells for memory CD4+ T cells. Sequencing input: memory CD4+ T cells from blood. These receptors all come from an adult in good health and CMV-seronegative.

This clone was seen more than once but under ten times. V and J are TRBV28 and TRBJ1-5; D remains unclear. Deletions cut 4 bases from V and 0 bases from J, with 4 bases between. In germline, CDR1 is MDHEN, CDR2 SYDVKM. The CDR3 is 13 amino acids. The CDR3 DNA reads TGTGCCAGCAGTTCCATTAGCAATCAGCCCCAGCATTTT. Amino acid sequence: CASSSISNQPQHF.

This rearrangement joins TRBV18 to TRBJ2-3; 12 nucleotides align to TRBD2. CDR3 length equals 17 residues. From germline, CDR1 is KGHSH and CDR2 LQKENI. The V and J ends lost 2 bases and 1 base, in that order; junction bases with no gene match: 4. The CDR3 nucleotides read TGTGCCAGCTCACCAGGACTAGCGGGAACCGGCACAGATACGCAGTATTTT. Translating it yields CASSPGLAGTGTDTQYF. Variable domain in full (rest from reference TRBV18 and TRBJ2-3): NAGVMQNPRHLVRRRGQEARLRCSPMKGHSHVYWYRQLPEEGLKFMVYLQKENIIDESGMPKERFSAEFPKEGPSILRIQQVVRGDSAAYFCASSPGLAGTGTDTQYFGPGTRLTVL.

In its sample, this clone was seen once. This chain joins TRBV10-3 and TRBJ2-7; tentatively, D is TRBD1 (6 bases). In germline, CDR1 is ENHRY, CDR2 SYGVKD. The CDR3 extends over 14 amino acids. V dropped 5 bases and J dropped 3 bases, with 14 bases sitting between them. The CDR3: CAISPQGPSYEQYF. DNA for the CDR3: TGTGCCATCAGTCCTCAGGGGCCTAGCTACGAGCAGTACTTC.

The chain is built from TRBV29-1 and TRBJ2-5; TRBD2 matches 8 bases. With 4 bases clipped from V and 2 bases from J, the junction kept 6 bases outside the gene matches. The CDR3 totals 14 residues. Germline lookup yields CDR1 SQVTM and CDR2 ANQGSEA. This CDR3 is CSVAGVAGQETQYF. CDR3 in DNA: TGCAGCGTTGCGGGGGTAGCGGGGCAAGAGACCCAGTACTTC.

The chain combines TRBV15 with TRBJ1-5; unclear D gene. The CDR3 has 12 residues. Per germline, CDR1 LNHNV and CDR2 YYDKDF (reference sequence). Trimming removed 0 bases from V and 7 bases from J, with 4 bases in between. Here the CDR3 DNA reads TGTGCCACCAGCAGAGATCGGCAGCCCCAGCATTTT. Translating gives CATSRDRQPQHF.

This chain connects TRBV2 to TRBJ1-5, with 7 bases identical to TRBD1. CDR1 is SNHLY and CDR2 is FYNNEI in the germline V gene. This CDR3 spans 14 amino acids. Losses at the gene ends were 5 bases for V and 7 bases for J; bases not matched to a gene: 8. DNA of the CDR3: TGTGCCAGCAGTCGACAGGGTCAAGGCCAGCCCCAGCATTTT. Translating gives CASSRQGQGQPQHF.

The V gene is TRBV19, the J gene TRBJ1-5, with 8 positions matching TRBD1. This CDR3 is built from 14 residues. V was pared by 5 bases and J by 7 bases, with 7 bases of the junction left unmatched. Germline V gene sequence: CDR1 LNHDA, CDR2 SQIVND (reference sequence). CDR3 protein: CASSPKQGVQPQHF. The CDR3 DNA sequence: TGTGCCAGTAGTCCTAAACAGGGGGTCCAGCCCCAGCATTTT.

This chain connects TRBV2 to TRBJ2-6; D call uncertain. CDR3 length: 16 amino acids. Trimming removed 5 bases from V and 0 bases from J, with 11 bases in between. CDR1 and CDR2 (germline): SNHLY, FYNNEI. The CDR3 DNA reads as TGTGCCAGCAGTCGGGCAGGTCCCTCTGGGGCCAACGTCCTGACTTTC. It encodes CASSRAGPSGANVLTF.

The chain combines TRBV5-1 with TRBJ1-1; D gene unclear. Germline values: CDR1 SGHRS, CDR2 YFSETQ. The ends were cut back, 0 bases at V and 1 base at J, with 7 bases in the middle. CDR3 length: 14 amino acids. Here the CDR3 DNA reads TGCGCCAGCAGCTTGGGGGCAGCGAACACTGAAGCTTTCTTT. As protein: CASSLGAANTEAFF. The full variable domain, its missing parts supplied by reference TRBV5-1 and TRBJ1-1, is KAGVTQTPRYLIKTRGQQVTLSCSPISGHRSVSWYQQTPGQGLQFLFEYFSETQRNKGNFPGRFSGRQFSNSRSEMNVSTLELGDSALYLCASSLGAANTEAFFGQGTRLTVV.

The chain carries TRBV6-5 and TRBJ2-1; possibly TRBD2 for D (5 bases). Trimming stripped 0 bases from V and 11 bases from J, with 8 bases between. This CDR3 has 12 residues. CDR1 is MNHEY and CDR2 is SVGAGI in the germline V gene. CDR3 nucleotides: TGTGCCAGCAGTTACTCGAGCGGAAAGCAGTTCTTC. This translates into CASSYSSGKQFF.

The chain joins TRBV7-7 to TRBJ2-3; TRBD2 matches at 9 bases. CDR3 length equals 14 residues. Germline V CDR1 and CDR2: SSHAT, FNYEAQ (reference sequence). The CDR3 here is CAAGGTPFTDTQYF. The CDR3 DNA is TGTGCGGCGGGGGGGACCCCCTTCACAGATACGCAGTATTTT.

The chain joins TRBV5-4 to TRBJ2-7, with 13 bases aligning to TRBD2. Trimming at V came to 4 bases and at J to 5 bases, leaving 9 bases not matched to a gene. The CDR3 loop spans 16 amino acids. In germline, CDR1 is SGHNT, CDR2 YYREEE (reference sequence). CDR3 nucleotides: TGTGCCAGCAGCCCGGCCGGGACTAGCGGGATCCACGAGCAGTACTTC. It yields the protein CASSPAGTSGIHEQYF.

The chain has TRBV30 and TRBJ1-2; TRBD1 is a possible D gene (5 bases). CDR3 length: 11 residues. From germline, CDR1 is GTSNPN and CDR2 SVGIG (reference sequence). V lost 1 base and J lost 6, with 6 bases in between. This chain's CDR3 is CAWSGGNGYTF. The CDR3 nucleotides read TGTGCCTGGAGTGGGGGGAATGGCTACACCTTC.

This sequence joins TRBV4-1 and TRBJ2-4; D perhaps matches TRBD1 (5 bases). In germline, CDR1 is MGHRA, CDR2 YSYEKL. The CDR3 consists of 14 residues. The germline V and J ends were trimmed by 2 bases and 6 bases, with 11 bases remaining between them. In DNA, the CDR3 is TGCGCCAGCAGCCAAAAAGTGCAGGGAAACATTCAGTACTTC. Protein: CASSQKVQGNIQYF.

The rearrangement joins TRBV7-9 to TRBJ2-4; no firm D call. V was clipped by 2 bases and J by 3 bases, with 11 bases between them. This CDR3 contains 15 residues. CDR1 and CDR2 from the germline V gene are SEHNR and FQNEAQ (reference sequence). In DNA, the CDR3 is TGTGCCAGCAGCTTACAAGGTTTTAACAAAAACATTCAGTACTTC. This translates into CASSLQGFNKNIQYF.

CDR3 DNA sequence: TGTGCCACCAGCAGAGCCCAGTTAAGCTCCTACAATGAGCAGTTCTTC. Its protein is CATSRAQLSSYNEQFF. The gene calls are TRBV15 and TRBJ2-1; no reliable D call. V was pared by 1 base and J by 0 bases, with 10 bases between. The CDR3 is made up of 16 amino acids. Germline-derived CDR1 and CDR2 are LNHNV and YYDKDF (reference sequence).

V usage is TRBV7-6 and J usage is TRBJ2-1, with TRBD2 identical over 16 bases. J gave up 6 bases and V 1 base, and 12 bases lay outside the gene matches. There are 20 residues in the CDR3. CDR1 is SGHVS, CDR2 FNYEAQ, per germline. CDR3 sequence: CASSLVLGTSGRAPPNEQFF. CDR3 DNA: TGTGCCAGCAGCTTAGTTTTAGGGACTAGCGGGAGGGCCCCTCCCAATGAGCAGTTCTTC. Together with reference TRBV7-6 and TRBJ2-1, the CDR3 gives the full variable domain: GAGVSQSPRYKVTKRGQDVALRCDPISGHVSLYWYRQALGQGPEFLTYFNYEAQQDKSGLPNDRFSAERPEGSISTLTIQRTEQRDSAMYRCASSLVLGTSGRAPPNEQFFGPGTRLTVL.

The V and J genes are TRBV14 and TRBJ2-3; D unclear. The length of the CDR3 is 14 residues. The V gene's germline CDR1 is SGHDN and CDR2 FVKESK. Trimming pared 1 base from V and 8 bases from J, leaving 13 bases between. The CDR3 DNA sequence: TGTGCCAGCAGCCAAGCTGGTCTCCTCGGTACGCAGTATTTT. Translated, it gives CASSQAGLLGTQYF.

The chain uses TRBV11-2 and TRBJ1-4; perhaps TRBD1 as D (5 bases). The V end lost 4 bases, the J end lost 3 bases, and 12 bases lay between the germline ends. There are 15 residues in the CDR3. Per germline, CDR1 SGHAT and CDR2 FQNNGV. The DNA of the CDR3 is TGTGCCAGCAGCTCAGGGACTCAGGCTAATGAAAAACTGTTTTTT. This gives the protein CASSSGTQANEKLFF. Full variable domain (remainder filled in from reference TRBV11-2 and TRBJ1-4): EAGVAQSPRYKIIEKRQSVAFWCNPISGHATLYWYQQILGQGPKLLIQFQNNGVVDDSQLPKDRFSAERLKGVDSTLKIQPAKLEDSAVYLCASSSGTQANEKLFFGSGTQLSVL.

In DNA form, the CDR3 reads TGTGCCAGCAGCTTAGTAGCGGGAGGAGGCTACGAGCAGTACTTC. Protein sequence: CASSLVAGGGYEQYF. V and J are TRBV11-2 and TRBJ2-7; 10 bases fit TRBD2. The V segment lost 1 base and the J segment 3 bases; nucleotides outside the gene matches: 3. The CDR3 contains 15 residues. Germline CDR1 reads SGHAT; CDR2 reads FQNNGV.

V gene TRBV19 combines with J gene TRBJ2-7; a weak D match, TRBD2 (6 bases). Germline V gene data show CDR1 as LNHDA and CDR2 as SQIVND (reference sequence). Trimming pared 5 bases from V and 2 bases from J, leaving 16 bases between. The CDR3 has 15 residues. In DNA, the CDR3 is TGTGCCAGTAGTCGCCACCGGGAGTCGGCCTACGAGCAGTACTTC. Translation: CASSRHRESAYEQYF.

This chain connects TRBV7-9 to TRBJ2-3; a weak D match, TRBD1 (5 bases). The CDR3 loop spans 14 amino acids. Trimming cost V 6 bases and J 2 bases, with 12 bases left between them. CDR1 and CDR2 (germline): SEHNR, FQNEAQ (reference sequence). The CDR3 coding sequence is TGTGCCAGCAGGGCACAGGAGTACACAGATACGCAGTATTTT. It encodes CASRAQEYTDTQYF.

This clone came up a few times. The rearrangement joins TRBV28 to TRBJ1-1; TRBD1 matches 7 bases. V was pared by 5 bases and J by 8 bases, with 5 bases of the junction left unmatched. Germline-derived CDR1 and CDR2 are MDHEN and SYDVKM. The CDR3 contains 12 residues. The CDR3 DNA is TGTGCCAGCAGTCGAGGGACAGTCGAAGCTTTCTTT. Translating gives CASSRGTVEAFF.